The clone carrying this TCR beta chain came up many times. What it recognizes is unknown. The CDR3 consists of 14 residues. The V gene's germline CDR1 is MDHEN and CDR2 SYDVKM. V was shortened by 1 base and J by 0 bases, with 6 bases between the two germline ends. Amplified TCR beta CDR3 regions derived from RNA transcripts. Primed by the HTBI set, a first-round RT-PCR was run on the TCR CDR3. One entry per CDR3 protein, called by TCRdb with MiXCR from the multiplex PCR reads. The data contain 640,000 or so distinct CDR3 sequences, around 15% of them seen just once; the ten biggest clones take up 4.3%. The entry originates in a study of T cells in Graves' hyperthyroidism and ophthalmopathy. Whole-study context: Peripheral blood was drawn at first diagnosis, prior to all treatment. General study results and limits: A 13 V-J model separated ophthalmopathy from stable hyperthyroidism. Most thyroid clonotypes with frequency above 0.001 were detected in blood.

Active moderate-to-severe ophthalmopathy, Clinical Activity Score at least 3, NOSPECS at least 4, under 3 months' duration. The sample was blood. The chain links TRBV28 to TRBJ1-1; no firm D call. The clonotype originates from a woman in her thirties or forties with Graves' ophthalmopathy. CDR3 protein: CASSLSQMNTEAFF. The CDR3 region has the DNA TGTGCCAGCAGTTTATCACAGATGAACACTGAAGCTTTCTTT.